Described below is a single T cell receptor beta chain sequence and its context. As yet, its antigen is unknown. The source of the sample is a study of T-cell reconstitution after alpha-beta-depleted transplantation in children. Study-wide results and caveats: A year post-transplant, T-cell counts and diversity derived mostly from newly produced T cells. Reports say that about two months after transplant, the alpha-beta T cells came out of several hundred graft clones that had expanded.

TCRbeta library construction was performed incorporating unique molecular identifiers. TCRdb re-analysed the PCR reads in MiXCR, keeping a single row per CDR3 protein. The sample holds almost 600,000 distinct CDR3 sequences; roughly 30% are singletons and the top ten take about a third. The specimen was PBMCs, collected before TCRalphabeta/CD19-depleted stem cell transplant. This TCR was recovered from a boy under two years old with Wiskott-Aldrich syndrome, due to receive a stem cell transplant.

In DNA form, the CDR3 reads TGCGCCAGCAGCTTGAGGCTAGCGGGAGCTACCTACAATGAGCAGTTCTTC. The encoded protein is CASSLRLAGATYNEQFF. This chain links TRBV5-1 with TRBJ2-1, with 10 positions matching TRBD2. This CDR3 has 17 amino acids. CDR1 is SGHRS, CDR2 YFSETQ, per germline. Trimming cost V 1 base and J 2 bases; bases outside gene matches: 6.